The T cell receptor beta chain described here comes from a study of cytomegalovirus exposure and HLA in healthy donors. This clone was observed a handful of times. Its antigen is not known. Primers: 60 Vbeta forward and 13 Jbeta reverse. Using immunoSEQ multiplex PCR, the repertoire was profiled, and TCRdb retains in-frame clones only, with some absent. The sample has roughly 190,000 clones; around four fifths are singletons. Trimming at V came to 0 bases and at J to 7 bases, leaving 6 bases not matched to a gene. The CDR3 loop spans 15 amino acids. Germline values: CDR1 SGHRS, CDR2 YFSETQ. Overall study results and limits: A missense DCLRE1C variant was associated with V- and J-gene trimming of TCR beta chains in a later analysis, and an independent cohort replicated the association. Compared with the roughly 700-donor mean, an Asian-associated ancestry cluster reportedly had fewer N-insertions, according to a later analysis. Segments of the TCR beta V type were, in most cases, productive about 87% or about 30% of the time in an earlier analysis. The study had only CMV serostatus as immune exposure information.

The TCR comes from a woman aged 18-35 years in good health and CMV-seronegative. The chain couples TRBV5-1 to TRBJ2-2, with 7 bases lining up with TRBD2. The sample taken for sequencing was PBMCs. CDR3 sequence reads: CASSLVLAVGGELFF. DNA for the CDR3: TGCGCCAGCAGCTTGGTCCTAGCGGTTGGCGGGGAGCTGTTTTTT.